The entry that follows covers one TCR beta chain sequence. CDR1 is ENHRY and CDR2 is SYGVKD in the germline V gene. Between the trimmed V and J ends, which lost 3 bases and 2 bases, there was a span of 10 bases. The CDR3 is 14 residues long. This sample is part of a study of T cells in Graves' hyperthyroidism and ophthalmopathy. TCR beta CDR3 region amplification was performed from RNA transcripts. The HTBI primer set served for first-round RT-PCR of the TCR CDR3. TCRdb re-analysed the multiplex PCR reads in MiXCR, keeping a single row per CDR3 protein. The data hold 330,000 or so distinct CDR3 sequences, with roughly 18% observed a single time.

The TCR was taken from a woman aged 40 to 49 with Graves' ophthalmopathy. This chain joins TRBV10-3 and TRBJ1-2, with D unclear. Input material: blood. DNA of the CDR3: TGTGCCATCAGTGATCTGGGTTCCAACTATGGCTACACCTTC. Its translation is CAISDLGSNYGYTF.